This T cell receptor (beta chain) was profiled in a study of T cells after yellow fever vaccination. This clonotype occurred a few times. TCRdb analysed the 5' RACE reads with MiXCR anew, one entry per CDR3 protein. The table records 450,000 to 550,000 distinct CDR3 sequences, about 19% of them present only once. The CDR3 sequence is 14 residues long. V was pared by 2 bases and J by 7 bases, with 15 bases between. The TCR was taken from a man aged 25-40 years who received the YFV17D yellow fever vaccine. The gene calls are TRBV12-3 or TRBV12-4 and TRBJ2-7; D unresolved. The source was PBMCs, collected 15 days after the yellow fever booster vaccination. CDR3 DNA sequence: TGTGCCAGCAGTTTAAGGGAACAGTTGGGGGAGCAGTACTTC. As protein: CASSLREQLGEQYF.